Sequencing of this T cell receptor (beta chain) was carried out in a study of blood T cell repertoires in COVID-19. Study information: Samples representing acute and convalescent COVID-19 were sourced from the United States, Italy and Spain.

Adults between roughly 18 and 89 years of age took part from approximately 24 US areas. Donors in Cohort 3 counted as recovered after two negative PCRs, clearance, or symptom resolution. As processed by the authors: Reference gene primer amplification gave estimated nucleated cell counts. The assay was immunoSEQ multiplex PCR, and TCRdb's table has in-frame clones only and misses some. V, J and clone size were drawn from that table, and D and trimming were deduced from the DNA. The sample lists fewer than 350,000 clones, roughly 90% occurring once. Material for sequencing was PBMCs or T cells enriched from blood (not recorded which). This TCR derives from a woman between 40 and 50 years old who had recovered from COVID-19.

The CDR3 protein is CASSLVSGGSTDTQYF. In DNA form, the CDR3 reads TGTGCCAGCAGCTTAGTTTCGGGGGGGAGTACAGATACGCAGTATTTT. The chain recombines TRBV7-8 with TRBJ2-3, with 8 bases that match TRBD2. CDR3 size: 16 residues. V lost 1 base to trimming and J lost 3 bases; unmatched junction nucleotides: 6. Germline-derived CDR1 and CDR2 are SGHVS and FQNEAQ. The full variable domain, in which reference TRBV7-8 and TRBJ2-3 provide the parts outside the CDR3, is GAGVSQSPRYKVAKRGQDVALRCDPISGHVSLFWYQQALGQGPEFLTYFQNEAQLDKSGLPSDRFFAERPEGSVSTLKIQRTQQEDSAVYLCASSLVSGGSTDTQYFGPGTRLTVL.